Following are 5 T cell receptor beta chains from one sample sequenced in a study of CD4 T cells in relation to SARS-CoV-2 and coronaviruses. These TCRs' antigens remain unknown. The assay was immunoSEQ multiplex PCR, and TCRdb's table has in-frame clones only and misses some. The table lists some 20,000 clones, about four fifths of them singletons. Unexposed donor CD4+ T cells date from 2011-2018, before the COVID-19 pandemic. The cells were cultured for over eight days before CD4+ T cells were isolated. The sequenced sample was CD4+ T cells from PBMCs, cultured in vitro. The receptors were gathered from a human donor in good health.

The chain uses TRBV5-5 and TRBJ1-5, with D uncertain. Germline CDR1 reads SGHKS; CDR2 reads YYEKEE (reference sequence). This CDR3 contains 17 residues. V was pared by 4 bases and J by 2 bases, with 19 bases between. CDR3 region: CASSIFQLGVGNQPQHF. The CDR3 region has the DNA TGTGCCAGCAGCATATTTCAATTGGGTGTGGGCAATCAGCCCCAGCATTTT.

The rearrangement uses TRBV7-9 and TRBJ1-1, with D tentatively TRBD1 (6 bases). Trimming removed 5 bases from V and 4 bases from J, with 14 bases in between. CDR1 is SEHNR and CDR2 is FQNEAQ in the germline V gene (reference sequence). The CDR3 consists of 14 residues. The CDR3 bases are TGTGCCAGCAGCCCCACCGTACAGGGCACTGAAGCTTTCTTT. It specifies CASSPTVQGTEAFF.

The chain combines TRBV3-1 (or the pseudogene TRBV3-2) with TRBJ1-4; D not certain. This CDR3 spans 10 amino acids. V was pared by 11 bases and J by 8 bases, with 9 bases between. Germline V gives CDR1 LGHDT, CDR2 YNNKEL (reference sequence). In DNA form, the CDR3 reads TGTGCCGCCGGTGGGGAAAAACTGTTTTTT. Translating gives CAAGGEKLFF.

The V call is TRBV3-1 (or the pseudogene TRBV3-2), the J call TRBJ1-4; D gene ambiguous. The CDR3 spans 16 residues. CDR1 and CDR2 (germline): LGHDT, YNNKEL (reference sequence). V was shortened by 0 bases and J by 6 bases, with 14 bases between the two germline ends. The CDR3 spells CASSQDQLDGYEKLFF. The CDR3, as DNA: TGTGCCAGCAGCCAAGATCAACTGGACGGCTATGAAAAACTGTTTTTT.

The chain is built from TRBV3-1 (or the pseudogene TRBV3-2) and TRBJ1-6; D perhaps matches TRBD1 (5 bases). Germline lookup yields CDR1 LGHDT and CDR2 YNNKEL (reference sequence). Trimming shortened V by 3 bases and J by 5 bases, and 11 bases separated the two germline ends. The CDR3 extends over 15 amino acids. CDR3 in amino acids: CASSQGTVDNSPLHF. CDR3 sequence (DNA): TGTGCCAGCAGCCAGGGGACGGTGGATAATTCACCCCTCCACTTT.